Listed here are 19 T cell receptor beta chains from one sample, sequenced in a study of shared clonotypes between healthy human individuals. Using immunoSEQ multiplex PCR, the repertoire was profiled, and TCRdb retains in-frame clones only, with some absent. This sample has about 2.1 million clones, with 90% to 95% found just once. In the naive CD8 group, cells lacked CD45RO and were positively selected for CCR7, so terminally differentiated effector memory CD45RA+ cells were left out. Source material: naive CD8+ T cells from PBMCs. Every receptor here comes from a man aged 18 to 30 in good health. Some clones in this sample may be carry-over from other donors' samples.

This clone was picked up one time. The chain recombines TRBV27 with TRBJ1-1; D gene unclear. This CDR3 is built from 15 residues. Trimming shortened V by 3 bases and J by 0 bases, and 11 bases separated the two germline ends. CDR1 is MNHEY and CDR2 is SMNVEV in the germline V gene (reference sequence). The DNA of the CDR3 is TGTGCCAGCAGTTTGGGAAGGACGGTGAACACTGAAGCTTTCTTT. As protein: CASSLGRTVNTEAFF.

The chain carries TRBV28 and TRBJ2-2, with 7 bases that match TRBD2. Unmatched junction bases numbered 10, after V lost 8 bases and J lost 1 base. The CDR3 consists of 16 residues. From germline, CDR1 is MDHEN and CDR2 SYDVKM. The DNA of the CDR3 is TGTGCCAGCCGACTATGGGGACTACAGAACACCGGGGAGCTGTTTTTT. Protein: CASRLWGLQNTGELFF. Together with reference TRBV28 and TRBJ2-2, the CDR3 gives the full variable domain: DVKVTQSSRYLVKRTGEKVFLECVQDMDHENMFWYRQDPGLGLRLIYFSYDVKMKEKGDIPEGYSVSREKKERFSLILESASTNQTSMYLCASRLWGLQNTGELFFGEGSRLTVL.

CDR3 region: CASRDLHEQFF. The CDR3 bases are TGTGCCAGCAGAGATCTACATGAGCAGTTCTTC. The chain joins TRBV13 to TRBJ2-1, with unresolved D. CDR1 and CDR2 from the germline V gene are PRHDT and FYEKMQ (reference sequence). Trimming removed 6 bases from V and 8 bases from J, with 8 bases in between. This CDR3 region has 11 residues.

The chain links TRBV7-8 to TRBJ2-7; 8 bases fit TRBD2. The CDR3 length is 15 residues. Germline CDR1 reads SGHVS; CDR2 reads FQNEAQ. The V and J ends lost 0 bases and 3 bases, in that order; junction bases with no gene match: 4. The CDR3 coding sequence is TGTGCCAGCAGCTTAGCCGTAGCGGGGCGCTACGAGCAGTACTTC. This gives the protein CASSLAVAGRYEQYF.

The gene calls are TRBV19 and TRBJ1-2; TRBD1 agrees at 10 bases. V gave up 5 bases and J gave up 4 bases; unmatched junction bases: 7. CDR1 and CDR2 (germline): LNHDA, SQIVND (reference sequence). The CDR3 is made up of 15 amino acids. The CDR3 DNA follows: TGTGCCAGTAGTTCGTGGACAGGGGGAATCTATGGCTACACCTTC. Amino acids: CASSSWTGGIYGYTF.

Turning to this clone: This sample also contains other DNA sequences that code for the same CDR3. The V gene is TRBV9, the J gene TRBJ2-7; D is undetermined. Germline V gives CDR1 SGDLS, CDR2 YYNGEE. The CDR3 totals 13 residues. V was clipped by 4 bases and J by 3 bases, with 11 bases between them. The CDR3 loop reads CASSPGRGYEQYF. CDR3 in DNA: TGTGCCAGCAGCCCCGGACGCGGCTACGAGCAGTACTTC.

The chain carries TRBV27 and TRBJ2-3, with 8 positions matching TRBD2. This CDR3 has 18 amino acids. With 3 bases clipped from V and 3 bases from J, the junction kept 14 bases outside the gene matches. Germline assignment: CDR1 MNHEY and CDR2 SMNVEV (reference sequence). The CDR3: CASSLTPLGGRLTDTQYF. DNA for the CDR3: TGTGCCAGCAGTTTGACCCCCCTGGGCGGGAGGTTAACAGATACGCAGTATTTT.

In its sample, this clone was seen once. The CDR3 here is CASSFGDGYSNQPQHF. The CDR3 bases are TGTGCCAGCAGCTTCGGGGACGGATATAGCAATCAGCCCCAGCATTTT. The chain links TRBV7-9 to TRBJ1-5, with D maybe TRBD1 (5 bases). The CDR3 extends over 16 amino acids. Germline V gene data show CDR1 as SEHNR and CDR2 as FQNEAQ (reference sequence). V lost 3 bases and J 0 bases, leaving 12 bases between the germline ends. Filled out from reference TRBV7-9 and TRBJ1-5, the complete variable domain reads DTGVSQNPRHKITKRGQNVTFRCDPISEHNRLYWYRQTLGQGPEFLTYFQNEAQLEKSRLLSDRFSAERPKGSFSTLEIQRTEQGDSAMYLCASSFGDGYSNQPQHFGDGTRLSIL.

The chain couples TRBV10-3 to TRBJ2-2, with TRBD1 matching over 7 bases. Germline V gives CDR1 ENHRY, CDR2 SYGVKD. V lost 6 bases to trimming and J lost 5 bases; unmatched junction nucleotides: 6. CDR3 length: 14 residues. The CDR3 DNA sequence: TGTGCCATCAGCTCAGGGGGTAGGACCGGGGAGCTGTTTTTT. Protein product: CAISSGGRTGELFF.

This rearrangement joins TRBV4-1 to TRBJ1-1; maybe TRBD1 (6 bases). This CDR3 is built from 16 residues. With 4 bases removed from V and 0 bases from J, the gap between germline ends came to 15 bases. Germline CDR1 MGHRA, CDR2 YSYEKL. DNA of the CDR3: TGCGCCAGCAGCCCCCGGGACTGGGACATGAACACTGAAGCTTTCTTT. This translates into CASSPRDWDMNTEAFF.

This clone was counted a single time. This chain connects TRBV6-1 to TRBJ2-1; 10 bases map to TRBD2. This CDR3 spans 14 amino acids. Trimming removed 0 bases from V and 8 bases from J; junction bases left unmatched: 1. CDR1 MNHNS and CDR2 SASEGT come from the germline V gene. This CDR3 is CASSEAGTSDEQFF. CDR3 DNA: TGTGCCAGCAGTGAAGCGGGGACTAGCGATGAGCAGTTCTTC.

The chain links TRBV9 to TRBJ2-4, with D uncertain. The V gene lost 7 bases and the J gene lost 1 base, with 18 bases spanning the gap. The CDR3 has 16 amino acids. CDR1 is SGDLS, CDR2 YYNGEE, per germline. The CDR3 sequence is CASSLGGDFAKNIQYF. CDR3 bases: TGTGCCAGCTCCCTAGGTGGGGATTTCGCCAAAAACATTCAGTACTTC.

The V call is TRBV10-1, the J call TRBJ2-2; 12 nucleotides agree with TRBD2. The CDR3 consists of 15 residues. After removal of 8 bases from V and 6 bases from J, the junction contained 7 bases not matched to a gene. From germline, CDR1 is WNHNN and CDR2 SYGVQD (reference sequence). CDR3 nucleotide sequence: TGCGCCAGCTCTCCTCTAGCGGGAGGGCCCGGGGAGCTGTTTTTT. Translating it yields CASSPLAGGPGELFF.

This chain's CDR3 is CAVMVADTQYF. The DNA for the CDR3 is TGTGCCGTAATGGTGGCAGATACGCAGTATTTT. This sequence joins TRBV28 and TRBJ2-3; D unclear. V was cut by 11 bases and J by 4 bases, with 10 bases left in between. The CDR3 runs to 11 residues. Looked up from germline, CDR1 is MDHEN and CDR2 is SYDVKM.

V is TRBV27 and J is TRBJ2-1; 7 bases align to TRBD2. CDR3 size: 14 residues. The germline gives CDR1 MNHEY, CDR2 SMNVEV (reference sequence). The ends lost 7 bases at V and 2 bases at J; junction bases unmatched: 5. CDR3 loop: CASKEGGAYNEQFF. The CDR3 DNA is TGTGCCAGCAAGGAGGGAGGGGCCTACAATGAGCAGTTCTTC.

DNA of the CDR3: TGTGCCAGCAGGTCCCCTGATAGGGCAGATACGCAGTATTTT. It encodes CASRSPDRADTQYF. The chain uses TRBV7-6 and TRBJ2-3; D not resolved. This CDR3 spans 14 amino acids. Trimming stripped 6 bases from V and 4 bases from J, with 14 bases between. The V gene's germline CDR1 is SGHVS and CDR2 FNYEAQ.

The DNA of the CDR3 is TGTGCCAGCAGTCTTACCGGGAGGGCAACCTACGAGCAGTACTTC. Translating it yields CASSLTGRATYEQYF. The chain joins TRBV9 to TRBJ2-7; 8 positions agree with TRBD2. CDR1 is SGDLS and CDR2 is YYNGEE in the germline V gene. The CDR3 spans 15 residues. Unmatched junction bases numbered 9, after V lost 5 bases and J lost 2 bases.

This chain links TRBV10-2 with TRBJ2-1, with 8 bases aligning to TRBD2. V trimming: 5 bases; J trimming: 2 bases; junction bases outside the gene matches: 17. The CDR3 is 19 residues long. Germline CDR1 WSHSY, CDR2 SAAADI. CDR3 bases: TGCGCCAGCAGTCCCCCCGGCCCAAGAGCGGGAGCGGCCTACAATGAGCAGTTCTTC. Protein sequence: CASSPPGPRAGAAYNEQFF.

With regard to this clone: This clone may be a read error of a much larger clone one base away. The V and J genes are TRBV13 and TRBJ2-7, with D unclear. The CDR3 consists of 11 residues. Germline CDR1 is PRHDT and CDR2 is FYEKMQ (reference sequence). Deletions cut 4 bases from V and 0 bases from J, with 1 base between. The CDR3 sequence is CASSYSYEQYF. The DNA for the CDR3 is TGTGCCAGCAGCTACTCCTACGAGCAGTACTTC. Complete variable domain (other parts from reference TRBV13 and TRBJ2-7): AAGVIQSPRHLIKEKRETATLKCYPIPRHDTVYWYQQGPGQDPQFLISFYEKMQSDKGSIPDRFSAQQFSDYHSELNMSSLELGDSALYFCASSYSYEQYFGPGTRLTVT.